The sequence of this TCR beta chain was determined in a study of regulatory T cells in long-lasting Graves disease. Across the study: Graves' patients, newly diagnosed, had taken antithyroid drugs under 3 months. Overall study findings and caveats: Persistent patients had more shared public clonotypes (about 2,700) than new patients (about 880). Graves' patients with persistent disease showed TCR diversity lower than patients newly diagnosed.

The TCR beta library used iRepertoire HTBI primers with Arm-PCR amplification of CDR3. MiXCR, applied by TCRdb to the multiplex PCR reads, yields one record per CDR3 protein. The data show fewer than 350,000 distinct CDR3 sequences, with over 15% seen just once and about 36% held by the top ten. The time point is: newly diagnosed GD, antithyroid drugs for less than 3 months. TCR sequences were obtained from RNA taken from PBMCs. In this sample, this clonotype turned up many times. No antigen is known for it. The specimen was peripheral blood mononuclear cells (PBMCs), collected at new diagnosis, from a patient treated with antithyroid drugs. The sequence derives from a female donor with Graves disease.

The CDR3 region has the DNA TGTGCCAGCAGCCCCAGGACAGGGGGCGCCACAGATACGCAGTATTTT. Translating gives CASSPRTGGATDTQYF. The chain employs TRBV7-2 and TRBJ2-3; TRBD1 agrees at 11 bases. The CDR3 consists of 16 residues. V dropped 5 bases and J dropped 2; count of bases not matched to a gene: 6. The germline V gene encodes CDR1 SGHTA and CDR2 FQGNSA.